The T cell receptor (beta chain) described here comes from a study of OX40 agonist ivuxolimab in advanced cancers. Turning to the study itself: Patients in dose escalation had liver, melanoma, kidney or head and neck cancers. Three patients, one with hepatocellular carcinoma and two with cutaneous melanoma, achieved partial responses.

Study-wide results and caveats: Relative to CD4+ cells, CD8+ T cells on average had more expanded clones.

As for this clone: What it binds is not known.

This table comes from immunoSEQ multiplex PCR, and its TCRdb copy is limited to in-frame clones, with some not included. The table includes roughly 62,000 clones, less than 85% detected once. V was cut by 0 bases and J by 0 bases, with 13 bases left in between. CDR3 length: 18 residues. Per germline, CDR1 SGHKS and CDR2 YYEKEE (reference sequence). The chain is built from TRBV5-5 and TRBJ2-6; perhaps TRBD2 as D (6 bases). The receptor comes from an adult with an advanced solid tumor such as melanoma, head and neck, liver or kidney cancer. Sequenced material: CD4+ or CD8+ T cells sorted from blood, taken in a trial of the OX40 agonist ivuxolimab. CDR3 nucleotide sequence: TGTGCCAGCAGCTTGGCCGGGAGCGGCCTCTCTGGGGCCAACGTCCTGACTTTC. It encodes CASSLAGSGLSGANVLTF.